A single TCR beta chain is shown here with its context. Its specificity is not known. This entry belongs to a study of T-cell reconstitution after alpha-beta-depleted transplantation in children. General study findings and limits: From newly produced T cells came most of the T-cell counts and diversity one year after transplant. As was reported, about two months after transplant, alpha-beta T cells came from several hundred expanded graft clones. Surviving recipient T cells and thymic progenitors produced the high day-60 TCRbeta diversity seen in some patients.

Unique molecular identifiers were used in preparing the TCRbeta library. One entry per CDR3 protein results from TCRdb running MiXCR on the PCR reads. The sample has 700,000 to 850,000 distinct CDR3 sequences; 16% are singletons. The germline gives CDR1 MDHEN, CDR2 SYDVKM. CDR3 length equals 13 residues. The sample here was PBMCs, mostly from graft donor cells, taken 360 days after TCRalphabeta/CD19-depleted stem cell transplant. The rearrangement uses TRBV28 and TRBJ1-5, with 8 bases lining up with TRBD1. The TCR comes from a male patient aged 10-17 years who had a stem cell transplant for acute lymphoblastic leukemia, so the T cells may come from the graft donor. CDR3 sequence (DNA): TGTGCGACAGTGGAGGACAGGGTTTCGCCCCAGCATTTT. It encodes CATVEDRVSPQHF.